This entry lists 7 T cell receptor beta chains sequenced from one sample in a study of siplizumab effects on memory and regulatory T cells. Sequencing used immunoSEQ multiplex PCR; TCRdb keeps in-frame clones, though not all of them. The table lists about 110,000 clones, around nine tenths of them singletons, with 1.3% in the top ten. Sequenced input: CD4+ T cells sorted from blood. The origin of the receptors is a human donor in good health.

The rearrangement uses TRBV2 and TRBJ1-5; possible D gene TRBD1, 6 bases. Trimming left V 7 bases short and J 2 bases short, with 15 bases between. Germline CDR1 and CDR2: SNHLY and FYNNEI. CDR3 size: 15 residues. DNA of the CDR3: TGTGCCAGCATGGTCCAGGGGTTAGGCAATCAGCCCCAGCATTTT. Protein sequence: CASMVQGLGNQPQHF.

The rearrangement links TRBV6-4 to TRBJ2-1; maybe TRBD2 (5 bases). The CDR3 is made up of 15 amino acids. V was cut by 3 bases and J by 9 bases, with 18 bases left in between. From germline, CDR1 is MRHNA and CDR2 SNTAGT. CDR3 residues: CASSDDLAPSAEQFF. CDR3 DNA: TGTGCCAGCAGTGATGATCTAGCTCCGAGTGCTGAGCAGTTCTTC.

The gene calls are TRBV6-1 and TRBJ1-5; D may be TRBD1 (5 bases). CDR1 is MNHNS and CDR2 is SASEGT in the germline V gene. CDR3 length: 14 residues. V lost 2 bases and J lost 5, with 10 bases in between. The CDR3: CASSEQGGYQPQHF. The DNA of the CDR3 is TGTGCCAGCAGTGAACAGGGCGGATATCAGCCCCAGCATTTT.

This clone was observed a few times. CDR3 DNA: TGTGCCTGGAGTGGCACAGCAACTGAAAAACTGTTTTTT. Translating it yields CAWSGTATEKLFF. The rearrangement links TRBV30 to TRBJ1-4; D gene uncertain. This CDR3 is 13 amino acids long. CDR1 is GTSNPN, CDR2 SVGIG, per germline (reference sequence). V lost 1 base, J lost 7 bases, and 10 bases lay in between.

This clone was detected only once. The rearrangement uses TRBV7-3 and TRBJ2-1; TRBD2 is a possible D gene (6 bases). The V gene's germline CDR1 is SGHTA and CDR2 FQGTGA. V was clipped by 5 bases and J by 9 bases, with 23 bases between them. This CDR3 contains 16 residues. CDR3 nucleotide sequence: TGTGCCAGCAGCCCTGCGGCGCGGGGTACCCCCACTGAGCAGTTCTTC. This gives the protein CASSPAARGTPTEQFF.

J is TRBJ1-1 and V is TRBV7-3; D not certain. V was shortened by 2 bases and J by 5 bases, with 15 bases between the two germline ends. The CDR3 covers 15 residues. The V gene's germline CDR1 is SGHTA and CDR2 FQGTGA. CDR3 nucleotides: TGTGCCAGCAGCTTAGCCCGTATAGGGAATACTGAAGCTTTCTTT. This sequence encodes CASSLARIGNTEAFF.

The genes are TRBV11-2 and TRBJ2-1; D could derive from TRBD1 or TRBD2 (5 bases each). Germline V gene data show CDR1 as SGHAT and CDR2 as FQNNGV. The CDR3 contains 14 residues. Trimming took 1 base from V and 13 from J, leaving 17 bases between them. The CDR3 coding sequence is TGTGCCAGCAGCTTAGCGGGACGAAGATCGGGACAGTTCTTC. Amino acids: CASSLAGRRSGQFF.